The 25 T cell receptor beta chains in this list originate from one sample, sequenced in a study of T-cell reconstitution after alpha-beta-depleted transplantation in children. The TCRbeta library was prepared with unique molecular identifiers. Each CDR3 protein gets one entry after TCRdb re-called the PCR reads with MiXCR. The data show approximately 590,000 distinct CDR3 sequences, with roughly a tenth seen just once and less than 5% held by the top ten. The input for sequencing was PBMCs from the stem cell graft donor, taken from the stem cell graft. The receptors were gathered from a human donor who donated a stem cell graft to a child with acute myeloid leukemia.

The chain uses TRBV28 and TRBJ2-7; D is tentatively TRBD1 or TRBD2 (5 bases each). CDR3 size: 15 residues. Per the germline V gene, CDR1 is MDHEN and CDR2 is SYDVKM. V was cut by 6 bases and J by 3 bases, with 18 bases left in between. The CDR3 is CASSGLAGMGYEQYF. CDR3 in DNA: TGTGCCAGCAGCGGACTGGCAGGGATGGGCTACGAGCAGTACTTC.

This clonotype came up a few times. This chain links TRBV18 with TRBJ2-1; unclear D gene. The germline V gene encodes CDR1 KGHSH and CDR2 LQKENI. Trimming removed 0 bases from V and 0 bases from J, with 6 bases in between. The CDR3 runs to 15 residues. CDR3 coding DNA: TGTGCCAGCTCACCACCTAACCCCTCCTACAATGAGCAGTTCTTC. Translation: CASSPPNPSYNEQFF.

J is TRBJ1-5 and V is TRBV7-2; D not resolved. The CDR3 has 13 amino acids. V lost 2 bases and J lost 10, with 12 bases in between. Germline CDR1 reads SGHTA; CDR2 reads FQGNSA. CDR3 bases: TGTGCCAGCAGCTTAAGGCAGGATTTACCCCAGCATTTT. It specifies CASSLRQDLPQHF. Drawing the rest from reference TRBV7-2 and TRBJ1-5, the complete variable domain is GAGVSQSPSNKVTEKGKDVELRCDPISGHTALYWYRQSLGQGLEFLIYFQGNSAPDKSGLPSDRFSAERTGGSVSTLTIQRTQQEDSAVYLCASSLRQDLPQHFGDGTRLSIL.

This chain connects TRBV5-5 to TRBJ1-4, with D hard to call. Germline V gene sequence: CDR1 SGHKS, CDR2 YYEKEE (reference sequence). Trimming pared 2 bases from V and 11 bases from J, leaving 13 bases between. The CDR3 consists of 13 residues. CDR3 coding DNA: TGTGCCAGCAGCTTAGACGGGCCATTGAAACTGTTTTTT. As protein: CASSLDGPLKLFF. The whole variable domain, remainder taken from reference TRBV5-5 and TRBJ1-4, is DAGVTQSPTHLIKTRGQQVTLRCSPISGHKSVSWYQQVLGQGPQFIFQYYEKEERGRGNFPDRFSARQFPNYSSELNVNALLLGDSALYLCASSLDGPLKLFFGSGTQLSVL.

This clonotype was counted a few times. The CDR3 bases are TGTGCCATCAGCGTGGACAGGGAGGGTCCTCTTCCCGAGCAGTACTTC. Protein: CAISVDREGPLPEQYF. The J gene is TRBJ2-7, the V gene TRBV10-3; tentative D call: TRBD1 (8 bases). The CDR3 has 16 amino acids. The germline V and J ends were trimmed by 6 bases and 6 bases, with 24 bases remaining between them. Per the germline V gene, CDR1 is ENHRY and CDR2 is SYGVKD.

This sequence joins TRBV6-1 and TRBJ2-5; no clear D. Looked up from germline, CDR1 is MNHNS and CDR2 is SASEGT. V lost 8 bases, J lost 2 bases, and 15 bases lay in between. This CDR3 has 14 residues. The CDR3 region has the DNA TGTGCCAGCGCCTTCACGGCCTCTCAAGAGACCCAGTACTTC. Its protein is CASAFTASQETQYF.

This clonotype was detected only a few times. The genes are TRBV7-9 and TRBJ1-3; a possible D gene is TRBD1 (5 bases). The ends were cut back, 5 bases at V and 2 bases at J, with 16 bases in the middle. CDR3 length: 16 residues. The germline CDR1 and CDR2 sequences are SEHNR and FQNEAQ (reference sequence). The CDR3 loop reads CASSRFAGTPGNTIYF. CDR3 DNA sequence: TGTGCCAGCAGCCGATTCGCCGGGACGCCTGGAAACACCATATATTTT.

This clonotype was detected many times. The gene calls are TRBV29-1 and TRBJ2-7; 9 bases line up with TRBD1. CDR1 is SQVTM, CDR2 ANQGSEA, per germline. This CDR3 region has 13 residues. The J segment lost 1 base and the V segment lost 4 bases, leaving 2 bases of the junction unmatched. This CDR3 is CSVATGGSYEQYF. DNA for the CDR3: TGCAGCGTTGCGACAGGGGGTTCCTACGAGCAGTACTTC.

This clonotype showed up many times. This sequence joins TRBV12-3 or TRBV12-4 and TRBJ2-2; perhaps D is TRBD1 or TRBD2 (5 bases each). This CDR3 is 15 amino acids long. With 2 bases removed from V and 4 bases from J, the gap between germline ends came to 11 bases. This CDR3 reads CASSLLSGTTGELFF. CDR3 bases: TGTGCCAGCAGTTTATTGTCAGGGACCACCGGGGAGCTGTTTTTT.

This clonotype was detected a few times. The chain has TRBV27 and TRBJ1-2; the match to TRBD1 covers 7 bases. The J segment lost 2 bases and the V segment lost 1 base, leaving 16 bases of the junction unmatched. This CDR3 contains 19 residues. CDR1 is MNHEY and CDR2 is SMNVEV in the germline V gene (reference sequence). CDR3 loop: CASSLYVERWGQINYGYTF. The CDR3 DNA is TGTGCCAGCAGTTTATATGTCGAAAGATGGGGACAGATAAACTATGGCTACACCTTC.

At least ten counts were recorded for this clonotype. This chain joins TRBV7-8 and TRBJ1-1; TRBD1 agrees at 7 bases. CDR3 size: 15 residues. The J segment lost 0 bases and the V segment lost 4 bases, leaving 5 bases of the junction unmatched. The germline V gene has CDR1 SGHVS and CDR2 FQNEAQ. CDR3 sequence reads: CASSYRDSMNTEAFF. CDR3 nucleotide sequence: TGTGCCAGCAGCTACCGGGACAGCATGAACACTGAAGCTTTCTTT.

This clonotype occurred many times. The chain couples TRBV20-1 to TRBJ2-5; D remains unclear. This CDR3 region has 12 residues. V shed 0 bases and J shed 4 bases, with 6 bases lying between them. CDR1 and CDR2 from the germline V gene are DFQATT and SNEGSKA (reference sequence). CDR3 region: CSARDQGETQYF. The CDR3 DNA reads as TGCAGTGCTAGAGATCAAGGAGAGACCCAGTACTTC.

This clonotype has ten or more counts. The J gene is TRBJ2-1, the V gene TRBV7-9, with unresolved D. The V and J ends lost 1 base and 8 bases respectively, with 12 bases between them. From germline, CDR1 is SEHNR and CDR2 FQNEAQ (reference sequence). The CDR3 loop spans 14 amino acids. The CDR3 sequence is CASSLEPGSDEQFF. The CDR3 nucleotides read TGTGCCAGCAGCTTAGAGCCAGGATCCGATGAGCAGTTCTTC.

The V and J genes are TRBV12-3 or TRBV12-4 and TRBJ2-5, with 15 positions matching TRBD2. The J segment lost 4 bases and the V segment lost 8 bases, leaving 5 bases of the junction unmatched. The length of the CDR3 is 15 residues. The CDR3 spells CASGRTSGRGETQYF. DNA of the CDR3: TGTGCCAGCGGTCGGACTAGCGGGAGGGGAGAGACCCAGTACTTC.

This clonotype was seen at least ten times. The chain employs TRBV11-3 and TRBJ2-2; D might be TRBD2 (6 bases). V lost 3 bases, J lost 9 bases, and 11 bases lay in between. The CDR3 covers 13 residues. CDR1 and CDR2 (germline): SGHNT, YENEEA. The CDR3 region is CASSLEGGRELFF. The CDR3 region has the DNA TGTGCCAGCAGCTTGGAGGGAGGAAGGGAGCTGTTTTTT.

The chain employs TRBV2 and TRBJ1-1; D not resolved. Trimming took off 1 base at V and 0 bases at J, with 0 bases between the two ends. The CDR3 is made up of 12 amino acids. CDR1 is SNHLY, CDR2 FYNNEI, per germline. CDR3 bases: TGTGCCAGCAGTGAAGTGAACACTGAAGCTTTCTTT. This gives the protein CASSEVNTEAFF.

This clonotype was seen repeatedly, ten times or more. The rearrangement joins TRBV29-1 to TRBJ2-1; D is tentatively TRBD1 or TRBD2 (7 bases each). Germline V gene lookup returns CDR1 SQVTM and CDR2 ANQGSEA. The length of the CDR3 is 13 residues. CDR3 sequence (DNA): TGCACCCCAACCCTGGCAGGGGGGGATGAGCAGTTCTTC. It specifies CTPTLAGGDEQFF.

This clonotype was recorded many times. The gene calls are TRBV15 and TRBJ2-7; weak D call: TRBD1 (6 bases). This CDR3 region has 15 residues. Germline loops: CDR1 LNHNV, CDR2 YYDKDF (reference sequence). The V end was cut by 4 bases, the J end by 0 bases, with 13 bases between. DNA of the CDR3: TGTGCCACCAGCATCTCGACAGGAATCTCCTACGAGCAGTACTTC. Translated, it gives CATSISTGISYEQYF.

The chain couples TRBV20-1 to TRBJ2-7; D tentatively reads TRBD1 or TRBD2 (6 bases each). The CDR3 runs to 14 residues. Germline-derived CDR1 and CDR2 are DFQATT and SNEGSKA (reference sequence). Trimming took off 5 bases at V and 6 bases at J, with 20 bases between the two ends. The chain's CDR3 is CSAAWRGEGGEQYF. CDR3 bases: TGCAGTGCTGCCTGGAGGGGGGAAGGGGGCGAGCAGTACTTC.

This clonotype occurred many times. The chain combines TRBV24-1 with TRBJ2-1; TRBD2 matches at 10 bases. Trimming took 4 bases from V and 6 from J; bases not matched to a gene: 5. CDR3 length equals 15 residues. Germline assignment: CDR1 KGHDR and CDR2 SFDVKD. CDR3 sequence reads: CATSEGSGRANEQFF. The CDR3 DNA reads as TGTGCCACCAGTGAGGGAAGCGGGAGGGCCAATGAGCAGTTCTTC.

This clonotype was observed many times. V gene TRBV12-3 or TRBV12-4 combines with J gene TRBJ2-3; D may correspond to TRBD1 or TRBD2 (5 bases each). The germline V and J ends were trimmed by 6 bases and 0 bases, with 7 bases remaining between them. This CDR3 is 13 amino acids long. CDR3: CASRGPSTDTQYF. The CDR3 nucleotides read TGTGCCAGCAGGGGACCCAGCACAGATACGCAGTATTTT.

There are a few counts of this clonotype. The chain carries TRBV20-1 and TRBJ2-2; TRBD1 aligns across 7 bases. This CDR3 has 12 residues. With V trimmed by 3 bases and J by 6 bases, 1 base remained unmatched. Germline CDR1 is DFQATT and CDR2 is SNEGSKA (reference sequence). The CDR3, as DNA: TGCAGTGCTAGGGGGACAGCCGGGGAGCTGTTTTTT. It yields the protein CSARGTAGELFF.

The table lists this clonotype with a few counts. The chain employs TRBV29-1 and TRBJ2-3, with 10 bases matching TRBD2. The J segment lost 1 base and the V segment lost 0 bases, leaving 10 bases of the junction unmatched. The CDR3 spans 18 residues. CDR1 and CDR2 (germline): SQVTM, ANQGSEA. The CDR3 nucleotides read TGCAGCGTTGAAGATCCTAGCGGGAGTCTCATGGGCACAGATACGCAGTATTTT. Amino acids: CSVEDPSGSLMGTDTQYF.

This clonotype showed up just a few times. V usage is TRBV6-5 and J usage is TRBJ2-7, with TRBD1 matching over 9 bases. V gave up 3 bases and J gave up 6 bases; unmatched junction bases: 9. The germline CDR1 and CDR2 sequences are MNHEY and SVGAGI. The CDR3 has 15 amino acids. The CDR3: CASSYSGTGHREQYF. CDR3 sequence (DNA): TGTGCCAGCAGTTATTCCGGGACAGGGCATCGCGAGCAGTACTTC.

V gene TRBV29-1 combines with J gene TRBJ2-2; a weak D match, TRBD2 (7 bases). The CDR3 has 14 residues. The ends were cut back, 8 bases at V and 3 bases at J, with 16 bases in the middle. CDR1 and CDR2 (germline): SQVTM, ANQGSEA. The CDR3 protein is CSIRGGRDTGELFF. In DNA, the CDR3 is TGCAGCATAAGGGGGGGACGTGACACCGGGGAGCTGTTTTTT.